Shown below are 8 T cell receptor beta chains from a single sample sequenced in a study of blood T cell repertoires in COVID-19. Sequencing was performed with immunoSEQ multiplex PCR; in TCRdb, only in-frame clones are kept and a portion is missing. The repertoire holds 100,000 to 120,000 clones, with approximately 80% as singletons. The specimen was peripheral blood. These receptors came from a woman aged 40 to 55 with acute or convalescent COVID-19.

Written as DNA, the CDR3 is TGCGCCAGCAGCTCTACGGGTTACAATGAGCAGTTCTTC. Amino acids: CASSSTGYNEQFF. The chain carries TRBV5-1 and TRBJ2-1; D gene ambiguous. Germline CDR1 and CDR2: SGHRS and YFSETQ. The germline V and J ends were trimmed by 3 bases and 4 bases, with 8 bases remaining between them. The CDR3 contains 13 residues.

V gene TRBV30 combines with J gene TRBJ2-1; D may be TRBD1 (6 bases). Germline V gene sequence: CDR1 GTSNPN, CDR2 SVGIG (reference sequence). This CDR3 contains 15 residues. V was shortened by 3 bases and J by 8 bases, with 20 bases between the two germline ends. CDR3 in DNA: TGTGCCTGGAGCGTCGAACAGGGATTAGGTGATGAGCAGTTCTTC. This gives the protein CAWSVEQGLGDEQFF.

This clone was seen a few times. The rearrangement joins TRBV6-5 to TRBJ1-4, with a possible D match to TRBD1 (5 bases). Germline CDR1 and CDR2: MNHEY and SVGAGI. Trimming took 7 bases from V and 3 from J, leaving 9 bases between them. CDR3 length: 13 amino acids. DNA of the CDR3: TGTGCCAGCATAACAGGTGCTAATGAAAAACTGTTTTTT. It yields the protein CASITGANEKLFF.

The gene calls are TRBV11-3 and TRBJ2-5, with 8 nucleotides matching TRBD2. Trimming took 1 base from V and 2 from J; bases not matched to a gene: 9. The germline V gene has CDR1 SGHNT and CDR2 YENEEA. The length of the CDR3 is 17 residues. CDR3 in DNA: TGTGCCAGCAGCTTAGGATTCGGACTAGCCTCACAAGAGACCCAGTACTTC. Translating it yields CASSLGFGLASQETQYF.

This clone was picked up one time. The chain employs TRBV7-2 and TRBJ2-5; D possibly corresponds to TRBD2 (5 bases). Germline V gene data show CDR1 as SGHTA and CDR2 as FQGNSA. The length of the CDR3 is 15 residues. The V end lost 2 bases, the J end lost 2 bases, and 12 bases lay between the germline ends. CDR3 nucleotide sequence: TGTGCCAGCAGCTTACTACTTCCGGGGCAAGAGACCCAGTACTTC. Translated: CASSLLLPGQETQYF.

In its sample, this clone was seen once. The CDR3 is CASSPHTLNTEAFF. The CDR3 coding sequence is TGTGCCAGCTCACCCCACACACTGAACACTGAAGCTTTCTTT. V is TRBV18 and J is TRBJ1-1; no reliable D call. Looked up from germline, CDR1 is KGHSH and CDR2 is LQKENI. This CDR3 has 14 amino acids. The ends were cut back, 3 bases at V and 0 bases at J, with 8 bases in the middle.

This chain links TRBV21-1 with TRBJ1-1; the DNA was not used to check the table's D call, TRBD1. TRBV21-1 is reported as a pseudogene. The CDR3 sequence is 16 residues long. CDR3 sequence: CASSKKRKGGDTEAFF. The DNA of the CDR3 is TGTGCCAGCAGCAAAAAGCGTAAAGGGGGAGACACTGAAGCTTTCTTT.

The CDR3 spells CASSERPGTVNEKLFF. CDR3 nucleotide sequence: TGTGCCAGCAGTGAGCGACCCGGGACAGTTAATGAAAAACTGTTTTTT. The genes are TRBV6-1 and TRBJ1-4, with 7 bases lining up with TRBD1. CDR3 size: 16 residues. V lost 3 bases and J lost 4; bases outside the gene matches: 8. CDR1 and CDR2 from the germline V gene are MNHNS and SASEGT.